This TCR beta chain is from a study of blood T cells in healthy people across ages. The second PCR ran roughly 7 to 12 cycles with a sample-barcoded 5' primer and J-beta primers. TCRdb redid the calling of the 5' RACE reads with MiXCR, one entry per CDR3 protein. The sample contains 850,000 to 1,000,000 distinct CDR3 sequences, roughly 51% of which appear only once. Germline loops: CDR1 MDHEN, CDR2 SYDVKM. This CDR3 region has 13 residues. The V end lost 7 bases, the J end lost 4 bases, and 11 bases lay between the germline ends. The rearrangement joins TRBV28 to TRBJ1-5, with TRBD1 as a possible D gene (5 bases). Sequencing was done on a sample of blood. The TCR sequence derives from a woman aged 55-69 years in good health. The CDR3 DNA sequence: TGTGCCAGCACCGGGACGAGGAATCAGCCCCAGCATTTT. This gives the protein CASTGTRNQPQHF.